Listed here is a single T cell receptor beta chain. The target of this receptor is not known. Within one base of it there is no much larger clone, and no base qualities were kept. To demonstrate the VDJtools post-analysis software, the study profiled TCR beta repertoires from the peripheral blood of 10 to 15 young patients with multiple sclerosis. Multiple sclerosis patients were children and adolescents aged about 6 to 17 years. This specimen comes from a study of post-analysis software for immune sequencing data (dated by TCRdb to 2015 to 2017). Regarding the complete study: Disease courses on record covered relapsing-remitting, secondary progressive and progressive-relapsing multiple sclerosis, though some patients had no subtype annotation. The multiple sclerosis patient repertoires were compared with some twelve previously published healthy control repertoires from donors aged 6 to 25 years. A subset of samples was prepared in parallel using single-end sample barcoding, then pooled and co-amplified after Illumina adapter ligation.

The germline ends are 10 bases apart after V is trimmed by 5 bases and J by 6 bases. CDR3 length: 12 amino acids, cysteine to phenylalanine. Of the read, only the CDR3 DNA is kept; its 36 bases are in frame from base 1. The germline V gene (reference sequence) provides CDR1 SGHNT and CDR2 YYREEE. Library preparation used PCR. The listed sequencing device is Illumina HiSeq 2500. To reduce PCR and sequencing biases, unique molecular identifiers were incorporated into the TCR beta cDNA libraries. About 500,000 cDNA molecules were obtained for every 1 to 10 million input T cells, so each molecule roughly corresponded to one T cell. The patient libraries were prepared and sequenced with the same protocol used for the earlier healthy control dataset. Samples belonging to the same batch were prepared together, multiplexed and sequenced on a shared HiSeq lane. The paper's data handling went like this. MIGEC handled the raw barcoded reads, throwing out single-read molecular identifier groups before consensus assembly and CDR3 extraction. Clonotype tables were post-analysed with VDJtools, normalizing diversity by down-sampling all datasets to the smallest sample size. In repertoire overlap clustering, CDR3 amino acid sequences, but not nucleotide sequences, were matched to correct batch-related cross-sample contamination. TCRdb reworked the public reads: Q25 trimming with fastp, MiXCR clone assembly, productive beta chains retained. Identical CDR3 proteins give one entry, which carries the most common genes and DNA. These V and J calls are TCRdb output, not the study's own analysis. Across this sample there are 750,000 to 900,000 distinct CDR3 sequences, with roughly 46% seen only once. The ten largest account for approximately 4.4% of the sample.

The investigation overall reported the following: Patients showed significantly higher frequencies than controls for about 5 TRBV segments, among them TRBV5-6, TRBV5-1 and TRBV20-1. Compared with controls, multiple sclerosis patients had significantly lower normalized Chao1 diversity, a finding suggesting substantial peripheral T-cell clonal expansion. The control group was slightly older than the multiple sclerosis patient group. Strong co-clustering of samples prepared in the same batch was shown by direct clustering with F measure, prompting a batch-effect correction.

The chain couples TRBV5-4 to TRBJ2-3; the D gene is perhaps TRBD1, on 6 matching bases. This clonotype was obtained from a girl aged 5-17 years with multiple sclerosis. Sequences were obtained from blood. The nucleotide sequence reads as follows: TGTGCCAGCAGTGGGGGCGTGGATACGCAGTATTTT. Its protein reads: CASSGGVDTQYF. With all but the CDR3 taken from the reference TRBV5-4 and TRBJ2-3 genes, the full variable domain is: ETGVTQSPTHLIKTRGQQVTLRCSSQSGHNTVSWYQQALGQGPQFIFQYYREEENGRGNFPPRFSGLQFPNYSSELNVNALELDDSALYLCASSGGVDTQYFGPGTRLTVL.